Below are 5 T cell receptor beta chains sequenced from a single sample in a study of blood T cell repertoires in COVID-19. Method: immunoSEQ multiplex PCR; TCRdb's copy keeps in-frame clones and lacks some. The sample yields 100,000 to 150,000 clones, around 87% seen once. The sequenced sample was peripheral blood. These receptors were taken from a woman in her sixties with acute or convalescent COVID-19.

This clone was observed a handful of times. The V call is TRBV6-6, the J call TRBJ1-2; weak D call: TRBD1 (5 bases). The CDR3 is made up of 14 amino acids. Germline V gene sequence: CDR1 MNHNY, CDR2 SVGAGI (reference sequence). Trimming took off 7 bases at V and 0 bases at J, with 12 bases between the two ends. The CDR3 coding sequence is TGTGCCAGCACCCGACAGATATCTAACTATGGCTACACCTTC. Protein product: CASTRQISNYGYTF.

V gene TRBV3-1 (or the pseudogene TRBV3-2) combines with J gene TRBJ1-2; the D is unclear. This CDR3 contains 11 residues. V was shortened by 4 bases and J by 4 bases, with 4 bases between the two germline ends. The germline CDR1 and CDR2 sequences are LGHDT and YNNKEL (reference sequence). The CDR3 is CASSRAYGYTF. As DNA, the CDR3 is TGTGCCAGCAGCCGAGCCTATGGCTACACCTTC.

This clone came up a few times. The chain carries TRBV19 and TRBJ2-1; TRBD2 matches 11 bases. With 0 bases clipped from V and 0 bases from J, the junction kept 7 bases outside the gene matches. Germline CDR1 LNHDA, CDR2 SQIVND (reference sequence). The CDR3 sequence is 19 residues long. The CDR3: CASSIDSGTSGYSYNEQFF. CDR3 DNA: TGTGCCAGTAGTATAGATAGCGGGACTAGCGGTTACTCCTACAATGAGCAGTTCTTC. The variable domain in full, with the rest retrieved from reference TRBV19 and TRBJ2-1, is DGGITQSPKYLFRKEGQNVTLSCEQNLNHDAMYWYRQDPGQGLRLIYYSQIVNDFQKGDIAEGYSVSREKKESFPLTVTSAQKNPTAFYLCASSIDSGTSGYSYNEQFFGPGTRLTVL.

This clone was seen only once. The rearrangement uses TRBV28 and TRBJ1-5, with TRBD1 matching 8 bases. The CDR3 length is 16 residues. V lost 0 bases, J lost 6 bases, and 7 bases stayed unmatched. Germline V gene data show CDR1 as MDHEN and CDR2 as SYDVKM. The CDR3 DNA follows: TGTGCCAGCAGTTTATGGGCGCAGGGGGCGGTTCAGCCCCAGCATTTT. This translates into CASSLWAQGAVQPQHF.

This clone was seen a handful of times. The chain is built from TRBV6-5 and TRBJ2-7; 9 bases match TRBD1. Germline assignment: CDR1 MNHEY and CDR2 SVGAGI. This CDR3 has 14 amino acids. The V segment lost 6 bases and the J segment 3 bases; nucleotides outside the gene matches: 6. As DNA, the CDR3 is TGTGCCAGCAGCCGCCGGGACAGGGTCTACGAGCAGTACGTC. The encoded protein is CASSRRDRVYEQYV.